Below are 21 T cell receptor beta chains sequenced from a single sample in a study of OX40 agonist ivuxolimab in advanced cancers. The table came from immunoSEQ multiplex PCR; TCRdb's copy has only in-frame clones and leaves some out. The sample lists tens of thousands of clones; roughly nine tenths were seen once. Material: CD4+ or CD8+ T cells sorted from blood, obtained in a trial of the OX40 agonist ivuxolimab. Receptors were obtained from an adult with an advanced solid tumor such as melanoma, head and neck, liver or kidney cancer.

In DNA, the CDR3 is TGTGCCTGGAGTCAGGGTTCTTATAATTCACCCCTCCACTTT. Translation: CAWSQGSYNSPLHF. This chain uses TRBV30 with TRBJ1-6; maybe TRBD1 (5 bases). Trimming took off 2 bases at V and 4 bases at J, with 9 bases between the two ends. The germline CDR1 and CDR2 sequences are GTSNPN and SVGIG (reference sequence). This CDR3 spans 14 amino acids.

This clone was detected a few times. Germline is not matched at one junction end, which may reflect a read error. The rearrangement joins TRBV7-7 to TRBJ2-5, with D possibly being TRBD2 (5 bases). In germline, CDR1 is SSHAT, CDR2 FNYEAQ (reference sequence). The CDR3 length is 15 residues. The CDR3 DNA reads as TGTGCTAGCAGCTTAGCGCCTTCGACGGTGGAGACCCAGTACTTC. Translation gives CASSLAPSTVETQYF.

This CDR3 is CASSPGSDPSERAFF. In nucleotides, the CDR3 is TGCGCCAGCAGCCCGGGGTCGGACCCCTCTGAGAGAGCTTTCTTT. The chain carries TRBV5-1 and TRBJ1-1; D unclear. The CDR3 is made up of 15 amino acids. V shed 4 bases and J shed 10 bases, with 23 bases lying between them. CDR1 is SGHRS and CDR2 is YFSETQ in the germline V gene.

The J gene is TRBJ1-3, the V gene TRBV6-5, with TRBD1 matching over 7 bases. Germline trimming cut 0 bases from V and 7 bases from J; bases unmatched to any gene: 9. This CDR3 has 16 residues. Per germline, CDR1 MNHEY and CDR2 SVGAGI. CDR3: CASSYSRQGVGNTIYF. For the CDR3, the DNA is TGTGCCAGCAGTTACTCGAGGCAGGGGGTTGGCAACACCATATATTTT.

This clone occurred a few times. This chain uses TRBV4-1 with TRBJ2-7; D unresolved. The CDR3 sequence is 15 residues long. Germline CDR1 MGHRA, CDR2 YSYEKL. V gave up 0 bases and J gave up 0 bases, with 9 bases separating them. CDR3 coding DNA: TGCGCCAGCAGCCAAGACAAGGTTAGCTCCTACGAGCAGTACTTC. As protein: CASSQDKVSSYEQYF.

The CDR3 protein is CASRGQHTGELFF. CDR3 DNA: TGTGCCAGCAGAGGACAACACACCGGGGAGCTGTTTTTT. The chain recombines TRBV6-4 with TRBJ2-2; D possibly corresponds to TRBD1 (5 bases). The V gene's germline CDR1 is MRHNA and CDR2 SNTAGT. The CDR3 is made up of 13 amino acids. Trimming stripped 6 bases from V and 3 bases from J, with 8 bases between.

This clone was detected a few times. The V call is TRBV5-4, the J call TRBJ1-5; the D is unclear. Germline V CDR1 and CDR2: SGHNT, YYREEE (reference sequence). The CDR3 extends over 13 amino acids. V lost 4 bases, J lost 3 bases, and 8 bases lay in between. The DNA for the CDR3 is TGTGCCAGCAGCCCGGAGATCAATCAGCCCCAGCATTTT. It yields the protein CASSPEINQPQHF.

CDR3: CASRPQGNFETQYF. For the CDR3, the DNA is TGTGCCAGCAGACCACAGGGGAACTTTGAGACCCAGTACTTC. The chain joins TRBV7-9 to TRBJ2-5, with 7 bases identical to TRBD1. Per the germline V gene, CDR1 is SEHNR and CDR2 is FQNEAQ (reference sequence). V lost 6 bases to trimming and J lost 5 bases; unmatched junction nucleotides: 9. This CDR3 is 14 amino acids long.

This chain joins TRBV7-2 and TRBJ2-5; D remains unclear. The CDR3 extends over 12 amino acids. Trimming took 5 bases from V and 5 from J, leaving 9 bases between them. Germline CDR1 reads SGHTA; CDR2 reads FQGNSA. The CDR3 reads CASSLLGETQYF. For the CDR3, the DNA is TGTGCCAGCAGCCTCTTAGGGGAGACCCAGTACTTC. Combining the CDR3 with reference TRBV7-2 and TRBJ2-5 gives the whole variable domain GAGVSQSPSNKVTEKGKDVELRCDPISGHTALYWYRQSLGQGLEFLIYFQGNSAPDKSGLPSDRFSAERTGGSVSTLTIQRTQQEDSAVYLCASSLLGETQYFGPGTRLLVL.

This clone has a single count. This rearrangement joins TRBV7-9 to TRBJ1-1, with D maybe TRBD1 (5 bases). V was pared by 1 base and J by 5 bases, with 11 bases between. The CDR3 totals 14 residues. The germline V gene has CDR1 SEHNR and CDR2 FQNEAQ (reference sequence). The CDR3 DNA is TGTGCCAGCAGCTTAGGAGGGGAACGGACTGAAGCTTTCTTT. Its protein product is CASSLGGERTEAFF.

This rearrangement joins TRBV28 to TRBJ1-1, with TRBD1 as a possible D gene (6 bases). CDR1 and CDR2 from the germline V gene are MDHEN and SYDVKM. This CDR3 spans 15 amino acids. V was clipped by 7 bases and J by 2 bases, with 17 bases between them. The CDR3 loop reads CASKLGGQTNTEAFF. DNA of the CDR3: TGTGCCAGCAAATTAGGCGGACAGACAAACACTGAAGCTTTCTTT.

J is TRBJ2-7 and V is TRBV7-2; D call uncertain. The CDR3 has 12 residues. Trimming pared 5 bases from V and 6 bases from J, leaving 11 bases between. CDR1 is SGHTA, CDR2 FQGNSA, per germline. For the CDR3, the DNA is TGTGCCAGCAGCCTAGGGATGGGCGAGCAGTACTTC. The encoded protein is CASSLGMGEQYF.

The chain links TRBV10-3 to TRBJ2-3; 8 bases are shared with TRBD2. Germline-derived CDR1 and CDR2 are ENHRY and SYGVKD. This CDR3 is 14 amino acids long. The V and J ends lost 9 bases and 4 bases, in that order; junction bases with no gene match: 9. The CDR3 reads CAMRGAGVPDTQYF. The CDR3 nucleotides read TGTGCCATGAGAGGAGCGGGAGTGCCAGATACGCAGTATTTT.

V and J are TRBV7-9 and TRBJ2-7; D is undetermined. Between the trimmed V and J ends, which lost 5 bases and 0 bases, there was a span of 14 bases. The V gene's germline CDR1 is SEHNR and CDR2 FQNEAQ (reference sequence). The CDR3 covers 15 residues. CDR3 nucleotide sequence: TGTGCCAGCAGCCATGGAGTAACCGGCTCCTACGAGCAGTACTTC. This translates into CASSHGVTGSYEQYF.

This chain uses TRBV11-1 with TRBJ2-7; 10 positions agree with TRBD2. V gave up 5 bases and J gave up 4 bases; unmatched junction bases: 8. From germline, CDR1 is SGHAT and CDR2 FQDESV (reference sequence). The CDR3 consists of 15 residues. CDR3 residues: CASSILAGAQYEQYF. The CDR3 nucleotides are TGTGCCAGCAGCATTCTAGCGGGAGCCCAGTACGAGCAGTACTTC.

This chain links TRBV27 with TRBJ2-7; the D gene could be TRBD1 or TRBD2 (5 bases each). Looked up from germline, CDR1 is MNHEY and CDR2 is SMNVEV (reference sequence). V gave up 7 bases and J gave up 2 bases, with 18 bases separating them. The CDR3 loop spans 15 amino acids. The DNA of the CDR3 is TGTGCCAGCACCCCCAGAGAGGGGCCACCCTACGAGCAGTACTTC. Encoded protein: CASTPREGPPYEQYF.

The chain is built from TRBV19 and TRBJ2-1, with TRBD2 matching 14 bases. Germline V CDR1 and CDR2: LNHDA, SQIVND (reference sequence). The junction had 4 bases not matched to a gene; V was cut back by 3 bases and J by 0 bases. The CDR3 extends over 18 amino acids. The CDR3 nucleotides are TGTGCCAGTAGTATGGGGACTAGCGGGAGTTCCTCCTACAATGAGCAGTTCTTC. This gives the protein CASSMGTSGSSSYNEQFF. The full variable domain, with the rest looked up from reference TRBV19 and TRBJ2-1, is DGGITQSPKYLFRKEGQNVTLSCEQNLNHDAMYWYRQDPGQGLRLIYYSQIVNDFQKGDIAEGYSVSREKKESFPLTVTSAQKNPTAFYLCASSMGTSGSSSYNEQFFGPGTRLTVL.

Only one count was recorded for this clone. V is TRBV19 and J is TRBJ1-5, with TRBD1 as a possible D gene (5 bases). Germline CDR1 is LNHDA and CDR2 is SQIVND (reference sequence). The CDR3 has 15 residues. Trimming cost V 4 bases and J 0 bases, with 10 bases left between them. CDR3 DNA sequence: TGTGCCAGTAGTAAACGACAGAATAGCAATCAGCCCCAGCATTTT. Translated, it gives CASSKRQNSNQPQHF.

The J gene is TRBJ1-1, the V gene TRBV10-2; possibly TRBD1 for D (6 bases). The V end lost 6 bases, the J end lost 3 bases, and 20 bases lay between the germline ends. The CDR3 runs to 16 residues. Germline-derived CDR1 and CDR2 are WSHSY and SAAADI. CDR3 loop: CASRLQTGSGDTEAFF. CDR3 in DNA: TGCGCCAGCAGACTACAAACAGGGTCCGGGGACACTGAAGCTTTCTTT.

The chain has TRBV7-9 and TRBJ2-1, with a possible D match to TRBD2 (6 bases). Germline V lookup: CDR1 SEHNR, CDR2 FQNEAQ (reference sequence). Between the trimmed V and J ends, which lost 5 bases and 8 bases, there was a span of 16 bases. CDR3 length equals 14 residues. The CDR3 DNA reads as TGTGCCAGCAGCCTTACCCAGACTAGTTATGAGCAGTTCTTC. This gives the protein CASSLTQTSYEQFF.

This clone has only one observation. The chain couples TRBV9 to TRBJ2-7; D might be TRBD2 (5 bases). The V end lost 0 bases, the J end lost 7 bases, and 14 bases lay between the germline ends. Germline-derived CDR1 and CDR2 are SGDLS and YYNGEE. CDR3 length: 14 residues. CDR3 sequence reads: CASSVGSGPGEQYF. CDR3 in DNA: TGTGCCAGCAGCGTAGGCAGCGGCCCCGGGGAGCAGTACTTC.